These 13 T cell receptor beta chains were sequenced from one sample in a study of T cell changes during pregnancy in multiple sclerosis. Clones were sequenced by immunoSEQ multiplex PCR, and TCRdb holds only the in-frame ones, with some missing. Of around 56,000 clones listed, 80% to 95% were seen once; the top ten hold 2.5% to 3.5%. Sequencing was performed on peripheral blood, taken in the third trimester of pregnancy. The receptor set was obtained from a female donor in good health, enrolled as a control in a pregnancy study.

This chain joins TRBV9 and TRBJ2-7; 8 nucleotides line up with TRBD2. Germline V gene data show CDR1 as SGDLS and CDR2 as YYNGEE. With 3 bases clipped from V and 4 bases from J, the junction kept 9 bases outside the gene matches. The CDR3 has 15 residues. The CDR3 loop is CASSERPGGGYEQYF. CDR3 nucleotides: TGTGCCAGCAGCGAGAGACCGGGAGGGGGGTACGAGCAGTACTTC.

The chain uses TRBV2 and TRBJ1-5; 7 bases are a match to TRBD1. This CDR3 is built from 15 residues. Germline CDR1 SNHLY, CDR2 FYNNEI. Trimming at V came to 6 bases and at J to 3 bases, leaving 8 bases not matched to a gene. CDR3 protein: CASRPDRANNQPQHF. CDR3 sequence (DNA): TGTGCCAGCAGGCCCGACAGGGCCAACAATCAGCCCCAGCATTTT. Drawing the rest from reference TRBV2 and TRBJ1-5, the complete variable domain is EPEVTQTPSHQVTQMGQEVILRCVPISNHLYFYWYRQILGQKVEFLVSFYNNEISEKSEIFDDQFSVERPDGSNFTLKIRSTKLEDSAMYFCASRPDRANNQPQHFGDGTRLSIL.

The genes are TRBV7-2 and TRBJ2-3, with D uncertain. The germline CDR1 and CDR2 sequences are SGHTA and FQGNSA. This CDR3 is 14 amino acids long. The V gene lost 5 bases and the J gene lost 6 bases, with 15 bases spanning the gap. CDR3 in amino acids: CASSPLLSGDTQYF. DNA for the CDR3: TGTGCCAGCAGCCCCTTATTGTCGGGTGATACGCAGTATTTT.

The chain has TRBV5-6 and TRBJ1-1; D is unresolved. The CDR3 is 13 residues long. Between the trimmed V and J ends, which lost 1 base and 2 bases, there was a span of 6 bases. Germline assignment: CDR1 SGHDT and CDR2 YYEEEE. The CDR3 protein is CASSLRGNTEAFF. The CDR3 DNA follows: TGTGCCAGCAGCTTGAGAGGAAACACTGAAGCTTTCTTT.

V is TRBV6-1 and J is TRBJ2-7; possibly TRBD2 for D (6 bases). There are 15 residues in the CDR3. Trimming shortened V by 5 bases and J by 6 bases, and 20 bases separated the two germline ends. CDR1 and CDR2 from the germline V gene are MNHNS and SASEGT. The CDR3 DNA follows: TGTGCCAGCAGTCCCACTAGCCTCCGAACGGCCGAGCAGTACTTC. Its protein is CASSPTSLRTAEQYF.

This clone was observed a single time. The rearrangement links TRBV5-1 to TRBJ2-3; 7 bases match TRBD1. CDR3 length equals 14 residues. CDR1 and CDR2 (germline): SGHRS, YFSETQ. V shed 0 bases and J 5 bases; nucleotides not matched to a gene: 3. The CDR3 nucleotides are TGCGCCAGCAGCTTGGGGCAGGGGGAAGATACGCAGTATTTT. It codes for CASSLGQGEDTQYF.

This chain uses TRBV21-1 with TRBJ1-5; the listed D gene, TRBD1, was not tested against the DNA. TRBV21-1 is a listed pseudogene. This CDR3 spans 16 amino acids. The CDR3 sequence: CASSKRLGHPNQPQHF. DNA of the CDR3: TGTGCCAGCAGCAAAAGGTTAGGACACCCCAATCAGCCCCAGCATTTT.

The rearrangement joins TRBV5-1 to TRBJ1-6; D possibly corresponds to TRBD1 (5 bases). The germline gives CDR1 SGHRS, CDR2 YFSETQ. V was shortened by 0 bases and J by 10 bases, with 8 bases between the two germline ends. The CDR3 is 13 amino acids. CDR3 sequence (DNA): TGCGCCAGCAGCTTGGCCAGGGAATCACCCCTCCACTTT. It is translated as CASSLARESPLHF.

This sequence joins TRBV5-1 and TRBJ1-1, with D uncertain. Trimming cost V 4 bases and J 0 bases, with 13 bases left between them. The CDR3 length is 15 residues. The germline V gene encodes CDR1 SGHRS and CDR2 YFSETQ. CDR3 sequence: CASSGGGVLNTEAFF. The CDR3 coding sequence is TGCGCCAGCAGCGGCGGAGGCGTATTGAACACTGAAGCTTTCTTT.

The chain uses TRBV7-3 and TRBJ1-5, with D possibly matching TRBD1 (5 bases). Germline V gives CDR1 SGHTA, CDR2 FQGTGA. This CDR3 has 18 residues. V gave up 5 bases and J gave up 4 bases, with 24 bases separating them. Written as DNA, the CDR3 is TGTGCCAGCAGCGCCGGTGGGTGTGTAGGGGAAGTAAATCAGCCCCAGCATTTT. Translated: CASSAGGCVGEVNQPQHF.

The chain uses TRBV7-3 and TRBJ2-1; TRBD2 might be the D (5 bases). CDR3 length equals 13 residues. Germline V gene sequence: CDR1 SGHTA, CDR2 FQGTGA. V was pared by 4 bases and J by 4 bases, with 8 bases between. The DNA of the CDR3 is TGTGCCAGCAGCTCGGACTTTTACAATGAGCAGTTCTTC. Translating gives CASSSDFYNEQFF.

This clone came up a few times. The chain has TRBV5-4 and TRBJ1-2; TRBD1 might be the D (6 bases). CDR3 length: 14 amino acids. Deletions cut 2 bases from V and 4 bases from J, with 12 bases between. CDR1 SGHNT and CDR2 YYREEE come from the germline V gene (reference sequence). CDR3 region: CASSFGNRVYGYTF. The DNA for the CDR3 is TGTGCCAGCAGCTTTGGTAACAGGGTCTATGGCTACACCTTC.

The gene calls are TRBV9 and TRBJ2-2; 8 nucleotides align to TRBD1. Per the germline V gene, CDR1 is SGDLS and CDR2 is YYNGEE. The ends lost 3 bases at V and 1 base at J; junction bases unmatched: 2. The CDR3 length is 15 residues. The CDR3 DNA reads as TGTGCCAGCAGCGCCGGACAGGGGAACACCGGGGAGCTGTTTTTT. Translation gives CASSAGQGNTGELFF. Variable domain in full (rest from reference TRBV9 and TRBJ2-2): DSGVTQTPKHLITATGQRVTLRCSPRSGDLSVYWYQQSLDQGLQFLIQYYNGEERAKGNILERFSAQQFPDLHSELNLSSLELGDSALYFCASSAGQGNTGELFFGEGSRLTVL.